Shown below are 11 T cell receptor beta chains from a single sample sequenced in a study of vaccination effects on CD4 cells after COVID-19. Their antigens are not known. Libraries were prepared by immunoSEQ multiplex PCR; TCRdb keeps only in-frame clonotypes and omits some of them. This sample has under 55,000 clones; approximately 81% occur once, and the top ten carry roughly 27%. Before sequencing, viral peptide pools were used by the ViraFEST assay to expand antigen-specific CD4+ T cells. Following an approximately 11-day culture, CD4+ T cells were purified. This person's SARS-CoV-2 infection, confirmed by PCR, occurred between March and December 2020. Sequencing used CD4+ T cells from PBMCs cultured with a peptide pool, obtained before COVID-19 vaccination. All receptors come from a human donor who had a prior SARS-CoV-2 infection.

This clone was seen at least ten times. CDR3 region: CASSLSSGTQETQYF. The CDR3 nucleotides are TGCGCCAGCAGCCTGTCTAGCGGGACTCAAGAGACCCAGTACTTC. This sequence joins TRBV5-1 and TRBJ2-5, with 9 bases fitting TRBD2. Germline V gene data show CDR1 as SGHRS and CDR2 as YFSETQ. The CDR3 extends over 15 amino acids. After removal of 4 bases from V and 2 bases from J, the junction contained 6 bases not matched to a gene.

This clone occurred a few times. The chain joins TRBV6-5 to TRBJ1-6; TRBD1 aligns across 10 bases. This CDR3 has 15 residues. Germline lookup yields CDR1 MNHEY and CDR2 SVGAGI. V gave up 10 bases and J gave up 4 bases; unmatched junction bases: 7. DNA of the CDR3: TGTGCCACCGACAGGGGGCTATATTATAATTCACCCCTCCACTTT. Protein product: CATDRGLYYNSPLHF.

V usage is TRBV19 and J usage is TRBJ1-5; a possible D gene is TRBD1 (5 bases). Germline V gene sequence: CDR1 LNHDA, CDR2 SQIVND (reference sequence). V lost 3 bases and J lost 3, with 12 bases in between. The CDR3 spans 15 residues. The CDR3 nucleotides read TGTGCCAGTAGTATTGTGAGGGACCTCAATCAGCCCCAGCATTTT. Its protein product is CASSIVRDLNQPQHF.

The V and J genes are TRBV4-3 and TRBJ2-3, with TRBD2 matching 9 bases. In germline, CDR1 is LGHNA, CDR2 YSLEER. The CDR3 is made up of 18 amino acids. Trimming took 8 bases from V and 1 from J; bases not matched to a gene: 16. CDR3 residues: CASSRSLAGTGGTDTQYF. In DNA form, the CDR3 reads TGCGCCAGCTCCCGCTCACTAGCGGGCACTGGGGGCACAGATACGCAGTATTTT.

This clone was picked up a small number of times. The CDR3 region has the DNA TGTGCCAGCAGTGGGCAACGGAATAGCAATCAGCCCCAGCATTTT. It is translated as CASSGQRNSNQPQHF. The chain couples TRBV2 to TRBJ1-5; D not resolved. The length of the CDR3 is 15 residues. V lost 4 bases to trimming and J lost 0 bases, with 10 bases between them. The germline CDR1 and CDR2 sequences are SNHLY and FYNNEI.

The table lists this clone with a count of one. The gene calls are TRBV18 and TRBJ2-2; D remains unclear. From germline, CDR1 is KGHSH and CDR2 LQKENI. This CDR3 is built from 19 residues. Trimming took 3 bases from V and 2 from J, leaving 22 bases between them. CDR3 residues: CASSPNRKNYDGNTGELFF. The CDR3 bases are TGTGCCAGCTCACCGAACCGCAAAAACTACGATGGAAACACCGGGGAGCTGTTTTTT.

This chain joins TRBV7-2 and TRBJ1-6; 9 bases line up with TRBD1. The CDR3 has 17 amino acids. Germline V gene data show CDR1 as SGHTA and CDR2 as FQGNSA. V was clipped by 3 bases and J by 2 bases; unmatched bases: 5. The CDR3 bases are TGTGCCAGCAGCTTGGGACAGGGTGGGACCTATAATTCACCCCTCCACTTT. Translated, it gives CASSLGQGGTYNSPLHF.

A few counts support this clone. V usage is TRBV24-1 and J usage is TRBJ1-6; D is undetermined. CDR1 and CDR2 from the germline V gene are KGHDR and SFDVKD. This CDR3 comprises 13 residues. V was shortened by 0 bases and J by 7 bases, with 3 bases between the two germline ends. In DNA form, the CDR3 reads TGTGCCACCAGTGATTTGGCGAATTCACCCCTCCACTTT. Protein sequence: CATSDLANSPLHF.

The J gene is TRBJ2-7, the V gene TRBV18; maybe TRBD2 (6 bases). The CDR3 sequence is 14 residues long. CDR1 is KGHSH and CDR2 is LQKENI in the germline V gene. The ends were cut back, 0 bases at V and 6 bases at J, with 12 bases in the middle. CDR3 nucleotide sequence: TGTGCCAGCTCACCACCGGGTCGGGGGACCGAGCAGTACTTC. Amino acids: CASSPPGRGTEQYF.

The gene calls are TRBV5-4 and TRBJ1-4; 7 nucleotides match TRBD1. V lost 3 bases to trimming and J lost 0 bases; unmatched junction nucleotides: 5. Germline assignment: CDR1 SGHNT and CDR2 YYREEE (reference sequence). The CDR3 is made up of 16 amino acids. This CDR3 is CASSSRDSATNEKLFF. CDR3 nucleotides: TGTGCCAGCAGCTCCCGGGACAGTGCAACTAATGAAAAACTGTTTTTT.

This sequence joins TRBV5-4 and TRBJ1-3; D is perhaps TRBD1 (5 bases). Germline V lookup: CDR1 SGHNT, CDR2 YYREEE (reference sequence). This CDR3 contains 17 residues. Trimming removed 5 bases from V and 0 bases from J, with 18 bases in between. CDR3 loop: CASSFGTGYSSGNTIYF. The CDR3 DNA is TGTGCCAGCAGTTTTGGGACCGGCTATAGCTCTGGAAACACCATATATTTT.